Below, one TCR beta chain is given with its context. This sample was included in a study of blood T cell repertoires in COVID-19. Study details: Researchers got acute and convalescent COVID-19 samples from the United States, Italy and Spain. Nucleic acid was either cDNA or gDNA, and it came from T cells, B-cell-depleted T cells, or PBMCs.

Assay used: immunoSEQ multiplex PCR; TCRdb lists only in-frame clones, some missing. The sample carries roughly 300,000 clones, approximately 87% recorded once. The CDR3 is 14 amino acids. Per the germline V gene, CDR1 is SGHVS and CDR2 is FQNEAQ. The V gene lost 4 bases and the J gene lost 0 bases, with 9 bases spanning the gap. This sequence originates from a woman younger than 45 with COVID-19, enrolled during active disease. The source material was peripheral blood. The chain is built from TRBV7-8 and TRBJ2-5; a weak D match, TRBD1 (5 bases). CDR3 DNA sequence: TGTGCCAGCAGCTCTAACAGGAACCAAGAGACCCAGTACTTC. Translation gives CASSSNRNQETQYF.